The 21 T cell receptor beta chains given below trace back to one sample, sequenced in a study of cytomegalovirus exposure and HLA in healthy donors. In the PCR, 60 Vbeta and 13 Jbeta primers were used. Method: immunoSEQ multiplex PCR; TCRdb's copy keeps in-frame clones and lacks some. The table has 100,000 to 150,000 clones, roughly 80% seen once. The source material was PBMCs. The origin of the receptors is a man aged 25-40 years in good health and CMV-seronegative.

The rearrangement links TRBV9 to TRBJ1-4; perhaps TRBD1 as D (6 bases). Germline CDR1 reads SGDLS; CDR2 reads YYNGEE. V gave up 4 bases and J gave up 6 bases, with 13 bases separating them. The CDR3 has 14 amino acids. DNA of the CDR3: TGTGCCAGCAGCTTACAGGGACGGGATGAAAAACTGTTTTTT. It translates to CASSLQGRDEKLFF.

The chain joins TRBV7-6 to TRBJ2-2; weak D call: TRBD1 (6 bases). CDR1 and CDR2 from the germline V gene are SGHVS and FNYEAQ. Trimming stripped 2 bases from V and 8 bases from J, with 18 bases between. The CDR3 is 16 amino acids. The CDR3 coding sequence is TGTGCCAGCAGCTTAATCTCAGGGGAGATCGTAGGGGAGCTGTTTTTT. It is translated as CASSLISGEIVGELFF.

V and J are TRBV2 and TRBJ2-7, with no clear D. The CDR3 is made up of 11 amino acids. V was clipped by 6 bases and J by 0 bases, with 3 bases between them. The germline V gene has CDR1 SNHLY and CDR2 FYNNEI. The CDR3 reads CASSLSYEQYF. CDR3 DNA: TGTGCCAGCAGCCTCTCCTACGAGCAGTACTTC. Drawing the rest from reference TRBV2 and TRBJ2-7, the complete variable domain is EPEVTQTPSHQVTQMGQEVILRCVPISNHLYFYWYRQILGQKVEFLVSFYNNEISEKSEIFDDQFSVERPDGSNFTLKIRSTKLEDSAMYFCASSLSYEQYFGPGTRLTVT.

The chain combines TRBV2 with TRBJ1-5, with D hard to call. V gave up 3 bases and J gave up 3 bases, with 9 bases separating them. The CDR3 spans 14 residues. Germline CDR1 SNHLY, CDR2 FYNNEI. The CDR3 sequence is CASSDESNNQPQHF. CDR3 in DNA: TGTGCCAGCAGTGACGAGAGTAACAATCAGCCCCAGCATTTT.

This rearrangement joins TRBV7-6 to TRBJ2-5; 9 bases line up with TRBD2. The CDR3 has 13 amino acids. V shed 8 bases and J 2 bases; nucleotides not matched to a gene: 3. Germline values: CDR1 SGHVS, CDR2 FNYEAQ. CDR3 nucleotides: TGTGCCAGCCTGCGGGGGGGGCAAGAGACCCAGTACTTC. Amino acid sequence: CASLRGGQETQYF.

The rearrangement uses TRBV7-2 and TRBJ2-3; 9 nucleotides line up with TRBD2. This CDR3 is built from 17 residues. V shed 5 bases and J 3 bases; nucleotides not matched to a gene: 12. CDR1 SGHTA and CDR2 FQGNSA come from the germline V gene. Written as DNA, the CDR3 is TGTGCCAGCAGCCCGAGGGGCGGGGGGGCCGGGACAGATACGCAGTATTTT. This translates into CASSPRGGGAGTDTQYF.

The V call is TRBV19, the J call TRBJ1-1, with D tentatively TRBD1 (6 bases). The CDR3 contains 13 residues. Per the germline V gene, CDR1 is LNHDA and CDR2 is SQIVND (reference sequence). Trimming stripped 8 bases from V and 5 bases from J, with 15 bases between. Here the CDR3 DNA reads TGTGCCAGTTGGACAGCTCTAGGAACTGAAGCTTTCTTT. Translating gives CASWTALGTEAFF. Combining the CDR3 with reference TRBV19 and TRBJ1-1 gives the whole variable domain DGGITQSPKYLFRKEGQNVTLSCEQNLNHDAMYWYRQDPGQGLRLIYYSQIVNDFQKGDIAEGYSVSREKKESFPLTVTSAQKNPTAFYLCASWTALGTEAFFGQGTRLTVV.

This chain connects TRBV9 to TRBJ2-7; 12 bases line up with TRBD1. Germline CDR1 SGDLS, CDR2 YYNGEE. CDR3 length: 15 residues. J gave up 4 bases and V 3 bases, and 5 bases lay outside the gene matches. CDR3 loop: CASSAGTGGVYEQYF. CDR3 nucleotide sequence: TGTGCCAGCAGCGCGGGGACAGGGGGCGTTTACGAGCAGTACTTC.

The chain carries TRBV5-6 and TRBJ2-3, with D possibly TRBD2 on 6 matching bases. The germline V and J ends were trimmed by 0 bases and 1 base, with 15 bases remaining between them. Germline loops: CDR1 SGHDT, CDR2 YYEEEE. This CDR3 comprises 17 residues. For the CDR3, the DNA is TGTGCCAGCAGCTTGGAGATTGGCGGGGCTGGCACAGATACGCAGTATTTT. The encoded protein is CASSLEIGGAGTDTQYF.

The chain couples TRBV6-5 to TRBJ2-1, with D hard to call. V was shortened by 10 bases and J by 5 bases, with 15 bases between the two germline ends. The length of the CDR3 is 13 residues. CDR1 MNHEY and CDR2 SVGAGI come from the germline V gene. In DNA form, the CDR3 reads TGTGCCAACAGCCCAGGCATTCACAATGAGCAGTTCTTC. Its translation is CANSPGIHNEQFF.

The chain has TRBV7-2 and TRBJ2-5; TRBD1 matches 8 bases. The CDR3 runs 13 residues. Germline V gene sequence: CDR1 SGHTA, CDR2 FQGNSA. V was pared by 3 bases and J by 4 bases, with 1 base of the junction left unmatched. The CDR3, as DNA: TGTGCCAGCAGCTTTGACAGGGGAGAGACCCAGTACTTC. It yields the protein CASSFDRGETQYF.

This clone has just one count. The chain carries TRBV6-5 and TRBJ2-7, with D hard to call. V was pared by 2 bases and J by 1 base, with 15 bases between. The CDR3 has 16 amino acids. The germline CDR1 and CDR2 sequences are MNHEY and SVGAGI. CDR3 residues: CASSYGFQDVSYEQYF. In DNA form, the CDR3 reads TGTGCCAGCAGTTACGGGTTTCAGGATGTTTCCTACGAGCAGTACTTC.

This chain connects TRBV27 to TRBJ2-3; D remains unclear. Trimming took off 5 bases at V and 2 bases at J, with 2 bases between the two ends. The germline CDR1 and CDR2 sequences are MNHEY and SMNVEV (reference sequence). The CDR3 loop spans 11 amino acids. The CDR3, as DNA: TGTGCCAGCAGTCTCACAGATACGCAGTATTTT. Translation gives CASSLTDTQYF.

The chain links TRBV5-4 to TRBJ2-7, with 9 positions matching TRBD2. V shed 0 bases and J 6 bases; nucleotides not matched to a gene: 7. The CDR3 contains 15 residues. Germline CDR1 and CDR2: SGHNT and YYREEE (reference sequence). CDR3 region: CASSLELAGTGEQYF. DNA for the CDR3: TGTGCCAGCAGCTTGGAGCTAGCGGGGACGGGCGAGCAGTACTTC.

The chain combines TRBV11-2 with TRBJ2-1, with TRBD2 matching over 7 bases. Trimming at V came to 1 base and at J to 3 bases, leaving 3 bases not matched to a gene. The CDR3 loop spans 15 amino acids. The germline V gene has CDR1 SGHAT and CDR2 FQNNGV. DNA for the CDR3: TGTGCCAGCAGCTTAGTAGCGGGTTACTACAATGAGCAGTTCTTC. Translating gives CASSLVAGYYNEQFF.

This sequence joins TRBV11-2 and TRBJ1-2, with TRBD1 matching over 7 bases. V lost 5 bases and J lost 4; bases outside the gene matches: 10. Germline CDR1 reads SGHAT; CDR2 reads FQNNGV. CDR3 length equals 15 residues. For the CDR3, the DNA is TGTGCCAGCAGCCCGGGACAGCCCTACGTCTATGGCTACACCTTC. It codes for CASSPGQPYVYGYTF.

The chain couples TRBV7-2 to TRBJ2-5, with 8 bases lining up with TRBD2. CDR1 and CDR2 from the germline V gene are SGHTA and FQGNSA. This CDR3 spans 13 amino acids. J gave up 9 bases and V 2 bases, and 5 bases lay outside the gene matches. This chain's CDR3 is CASSLRRGGPQYF. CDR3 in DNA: TGTGCCAGCAGCTTAAGACGGGGGGGCCCCCAGTACTTC.

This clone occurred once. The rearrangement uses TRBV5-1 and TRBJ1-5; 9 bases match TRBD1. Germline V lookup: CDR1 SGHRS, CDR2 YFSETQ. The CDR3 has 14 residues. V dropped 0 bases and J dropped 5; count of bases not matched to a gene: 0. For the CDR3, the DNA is TGCGCCAGCAGCTTGGGGACAGGGGATCAGCCCCAGCATTTT. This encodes CASSLGTGDQPQHF.

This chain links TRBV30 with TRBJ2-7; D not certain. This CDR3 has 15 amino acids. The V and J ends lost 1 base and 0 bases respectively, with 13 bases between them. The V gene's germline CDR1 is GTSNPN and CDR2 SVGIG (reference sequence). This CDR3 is CAWSGAGYSSYEQYF. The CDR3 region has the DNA TGTGCCTGGAGTGGCGCAGGCTATAGCTCCTACGAGCAGTACTTC.

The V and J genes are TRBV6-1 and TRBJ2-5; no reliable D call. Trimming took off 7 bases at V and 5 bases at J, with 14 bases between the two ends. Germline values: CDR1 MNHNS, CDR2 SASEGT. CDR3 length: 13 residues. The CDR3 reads CASNLVLRETQYF. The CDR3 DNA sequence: TGTGCCAGCAATCTGGTCCTGAGGGAGACCCAGTACTTC.

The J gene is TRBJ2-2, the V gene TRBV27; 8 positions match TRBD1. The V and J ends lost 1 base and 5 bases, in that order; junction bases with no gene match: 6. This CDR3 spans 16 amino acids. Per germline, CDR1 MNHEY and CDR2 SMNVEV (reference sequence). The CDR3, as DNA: TGTGCCAGCAGTTTATTTATGACAGGGGTTACCGGGGAGCTGTTTTTT. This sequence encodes CASSLFMTGVTGELFF.